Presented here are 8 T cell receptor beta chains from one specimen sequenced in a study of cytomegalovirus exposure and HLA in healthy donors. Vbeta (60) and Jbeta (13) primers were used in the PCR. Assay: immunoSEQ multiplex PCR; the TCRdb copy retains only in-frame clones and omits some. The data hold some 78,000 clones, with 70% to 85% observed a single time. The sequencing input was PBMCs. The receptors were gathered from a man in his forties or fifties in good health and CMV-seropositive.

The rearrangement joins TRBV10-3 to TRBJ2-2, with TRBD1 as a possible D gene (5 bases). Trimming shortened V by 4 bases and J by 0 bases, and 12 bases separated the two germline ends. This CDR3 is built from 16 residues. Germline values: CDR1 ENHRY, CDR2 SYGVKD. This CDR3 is CAISGTGPPNTGELFF. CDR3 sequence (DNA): TGTGCCATCAGTGGAACAGGACCTCCGAACACCGGGGAGCTGTTTTTT.

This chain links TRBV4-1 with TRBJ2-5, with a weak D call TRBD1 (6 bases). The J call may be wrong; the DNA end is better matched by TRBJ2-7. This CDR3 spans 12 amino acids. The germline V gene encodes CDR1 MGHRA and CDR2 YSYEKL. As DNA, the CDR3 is TGCGCCAGCAGCCCGGACAGCTACGAGCAGTACTTC. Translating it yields CASSPDSYEQYF.

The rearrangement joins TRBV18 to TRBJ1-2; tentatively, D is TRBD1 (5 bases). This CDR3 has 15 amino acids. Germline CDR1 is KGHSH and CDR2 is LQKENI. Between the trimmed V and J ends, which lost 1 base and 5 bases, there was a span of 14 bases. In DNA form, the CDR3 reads TGTGCCAGCTCACCACAAATATCGGAGGGGTATGGCTACACCTTC. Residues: CASSPQISEGYGYTF. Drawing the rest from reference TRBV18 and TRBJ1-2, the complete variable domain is NAGVMQNPRHLVRRRGQEARLRCSPMKGHSHVYWYRQLPEEGLKFMVYLQKENIIDESGMPKERFSAEFPKEGPSILRIQQVVRGDSAAYFCASSPQISEGYGYTFGSGTRLTVV.

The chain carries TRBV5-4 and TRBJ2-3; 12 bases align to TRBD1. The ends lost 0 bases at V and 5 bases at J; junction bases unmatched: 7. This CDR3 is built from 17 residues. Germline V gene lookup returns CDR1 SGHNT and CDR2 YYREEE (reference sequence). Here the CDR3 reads CASSLGVGTGGRDTQYF. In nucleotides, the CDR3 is TGTGCCAGCAGCTTGGGGGTGGGGACAGGGGGCAGAGATACGCAGTATTTT.

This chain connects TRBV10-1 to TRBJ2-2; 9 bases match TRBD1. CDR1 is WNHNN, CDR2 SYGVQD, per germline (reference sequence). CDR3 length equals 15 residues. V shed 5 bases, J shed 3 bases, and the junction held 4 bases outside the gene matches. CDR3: CASSRDRGDTGELFF. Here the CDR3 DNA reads TGCGCCAGCAGTAGAGACAGGGGGGACACCGGGGAGCTGTTTTTT.

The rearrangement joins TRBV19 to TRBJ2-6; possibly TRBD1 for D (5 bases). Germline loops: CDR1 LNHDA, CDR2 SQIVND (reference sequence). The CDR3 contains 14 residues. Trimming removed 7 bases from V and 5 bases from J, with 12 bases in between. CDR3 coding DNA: TGTGCCAGTACCGACAGCATAAGGGCCAACGTCCTGACTTTC. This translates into CASTDSIRANVLTF.

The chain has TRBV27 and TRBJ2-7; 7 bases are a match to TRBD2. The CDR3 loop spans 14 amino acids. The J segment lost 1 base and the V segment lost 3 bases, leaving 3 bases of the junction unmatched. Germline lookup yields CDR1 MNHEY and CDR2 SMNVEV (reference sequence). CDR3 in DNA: TGTGCCAGCAGTTTTGCGGGAGAGTCCTACGAGCAGTACTTC. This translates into CASSFAGESYEQYF.

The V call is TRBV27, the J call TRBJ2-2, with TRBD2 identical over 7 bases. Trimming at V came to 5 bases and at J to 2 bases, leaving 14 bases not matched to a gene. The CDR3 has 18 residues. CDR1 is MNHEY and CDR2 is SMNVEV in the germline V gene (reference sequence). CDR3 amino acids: CASSGTIGGLLNTGELFF. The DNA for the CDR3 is TGTGCCAGCAGTGGGACGATTGGGGGACTACTCAACACCGGGGAGCTGTTTTTT.